Given below is one T cell receptor (beta chain) in context. Its antigen is unknown. The PCR used 60 Vbeta and 13 Jbeta primers. Using immunoSEQ multiplex PCR, the repertoire was profiled, and TCRdb retains in-frame clones only, with some absent. The repertoire includes fewer than 200,000 clones, about 82% of them detected once, and approximately 0.8% sits in the top ten. The data were taken from a study of cytomegalovirus exposure and HLA in healthy donors. Overall study context: In an early release, HLA-typed donors contributed 90 million or so unique TCR sequences. General observations from the study: In a later analysis, TCR beta V- and J-gene trimming showed a link to a missense DCLRE1C variant. There were reportedly fewer N-insertions in an Asian-associated ancestry cluster than the approximately 630-donor mean, in a later analysis.

This CDR3 has 12 residues. The V gene lost 4 bases and the J gene lost 7 bases, with 8 bases spanning the gap. Germline V gives CDR1 SNHLY, CDR2 FYNNEI. The chain links TRBV2 to TRBJ2-1; D unresolved. Sequenced input: PBMCs. This TCR derives from a woman between 18 and 29 years old in good health and CMV-seronegative. CDR3 in DNA: TGTGCCAGCAGTGTGGCACAGAATGAGCAGTTCTTC. Its translation is CASSVAQNEQFF.